A single sample gave rise to the 10 T cell receptor beta chains below, sequenced in a study of ipilimumab plus nivolumab after autologous stem cell transplantation. Some clones are missing from TCRdb's copy, which holds only in-frame ones; the method was immunoSEQ multiplex PCR. The sample lists 20,000 to 25,000 clones; 70% to 80% were seen once. This sample comprised PBMCs, obtained in a trial of ipilimumab plus nivolumab as post-transplant consolidation. Receptors were obtained from a male donor with diffuse large B-cell lymphoma.

This clone appeared once. The V call is TRBV11-2, the J call TRBJ2-1; 7 bases are a match to TRBD1. The CDR3 consists of 15 residues. Trimming took 5 bases from V and 4 from J; bases not matched to a gene: 8. Per germline, CDR1 SGHAT and CDR2 FQNNGV. The CDR3 region has the DNA TGTGCCAGCAGCCTTCGGGACAGATCATACAATGAGCAGTTCTTC. This translates into CASSLRDRSYNEQFF.

The chain links TRBV21-1 to TRBJ1-5; the D call of TRBD1 is as the table states it, not checked on the DNA. TRBV21-1 is a listed pseudogene. This CDR3 comprises 18 residues. This CDR3 reads CASSIGRDRGRGNQPQHF. CDR3 DNA: TGTGCCAGCAGCATAGGCCGGGACAGGGGGCGAGGTAATCAGCCCCAGCATTTT.

This clone was counted only a few times. V gene TRBV9 combines with J gene TRBJ1-6; tentative D call: TRBD1 (6 bases). Germline assignment: CDR1 SGDLS and CDR2 YYNGEE. V lost 4 bases and J 5 bases, leaving 13 bases between the germline ends. CDR3 length equals 15 residues. CDR3 DNA sequence: TGTGCCAGCAGCCCACGCCGGGACAATAATTCACCCCTCCACTTT. Amino acid sequence: CASSPRRDNNSPLHF.

The CDR3 here is CASSSGVGTDTQYF. The CDR3 DNA is TGTGCCAGCAGCTCGGGTGTCGGCACAGATACGCAGTATTTT. The gene calls are TRBV7-3 and TRBJ2-3; D unclear. The germline CDR1 and CDR2 sequences are SGHTA and FQGTGA. V lost 4 bases and J 1 base, leaving 9 bases between the germline ends. The CDR3 loop spans 14 amino acids.

This rearrangement joins TRBV4-1 to TRBJ1-2; 10 nucleotides align to TRBD1. V lost 4 bases, J lost 0 bases, and 11 bases stayed unmatched. The germline gives CDR1 MGHRA, CDR2 YSYEKL. The CDR3 consists of 18 residues. The CDR3 coding sequence is TGCGCCAGCAGCCCCCGTTTGGGGACAGGGGCAACTAACTATGGCTACACCTTC. This sequence encodes CASSPRLGTGATNYGYTF.

J is TRBJ2-1 and V is TRBV5-1, with 15 bases fitting TRBD2. The CDR3 is made up of 19 amino acids. V gave up 3 bases and J gave up 5 bases; unmatched junction bases: 12. CDR1 and CDR2 from the germline V gene are SGHRS and YFSETQ. The CDR3 bases are TGCGCCAGCAGCTCGAACCCGGGACTAGCGGGGGGACCGAACAATGAGCAGTTCTTC. Its translation is CASSSNPGLAGGPNNEQFF.

The chain combines TRBV27 with TRBJ1-1; 8 nucleotides align to TRBD1. The junction had 5 bases not matched to a gene; V was cut back by 2 bases and J by 0 bases. The CDR3 is made up of 16 amino acids. Germline CDR1 reads MNHEY; CDR2 reads SMNVEV (reference sequence). The CDR3 DNA follows: TGTGCCAGCAGTTTAAGCGTGGACAGGGTGAACACTGAAGCTTTCTTT. This encodes CASSLSVDRVNTEAFF.

This rearrangement joins TRBV19 to TRBJ2-3, with TRBD2 matching 11 bases. Trimming at V came to 5 bases and at J to 4 bases, leaving 11 bases not matched to a gene. The germline CDR1 and CDR2 sequences are LNHDA and SQIVND (reference sequence). The CDR3 runs 17 residues. The CDR3 protein is CASSFESSGGRSDTQYF. The CDR3, as DNA: TGTGCCAGTAGTTTTGAGTCTAGCGGGGGGAGGTCAGATACGCAGTATTTT.

This clone was picked up a small number of times. The chain uses TRBV19 and TRBJ1-1; 7 bases are a match to TRBD1. Looked up from germline, CDR1 is LNHDA and CDR2 is SQIVND (reference sequence). V shed 0 bases, J shed 5 bases, and the junction held 12 bases outside the gene matches. CDR3 length equals 17 residues. CDR3 region: CASSIDRYYRGWTEAFF. CDR3 DNA sequence: TGTGCCAGTAGTATAGATCGCTACTACAGGGGCTGGACTGAAGCTTTCTTT. The full variable domain, rest sourced from reference TRBV19 and TRBJ1-1, is DGGITQSPKYLFRKEGQNVTLSCEQNLNHDAMYWYRQDPGQGLRLIYYSQIVNDFQKGDIAEGYSVSREKKESFPLTVTSAQKNPTAFYLCASSIDRYYRGWTEAFFGQGTRLTVV.

V usage is TRBV10-3 and J usage is TRBJ1-4, with D unclear. The CDR3 contains 16 residues. Trimming removed 3 bases at V and 1 base at J, with 12 bases between. The germline V gene has CDR1 ENHRY and CDR2 SYGVKD. The CDR3 spells CAISESNQETNEKLFF. Written as DNA, the CDR3 is TGTGCCATCAGTGAATCGAATCAGGAAACTAATGAAAAACTGTTTTTT.